These T cell receptor beta chains were read from a single sample in a study of TIL therapy for anti-PD-1-resistant metastatic lung cancer. Assay: immunoSEQ multiplex PCR; the TCRdb copy retains only in-frame clones and omits some. The sample holds about 52,000 clones, around 80% seen once. The input for sequencing was blood, taken at baseline. The receptors derive from a woman aged 30 to 85 with non-small cell lung cancer. The CDR3 runs from the conserved cysteine through the conserved F or W. The D gene is left open where the match is weak.

j_call: TRBJ2-3
d_call: TRBD1
v_call: TRBV28
cdr3_nt: TGTGCCAGCAGTCCGACCTGGACAGGGGGTCCGTCTAGCACAGATACGCAGTATTTT
cdr3_aa: CASSPTWTGGPSSTDTQYF

j_call: TRBJ2-1
d_call: NA
v_call: TRBV27
cdr3_nt: TGTGCCAGCAGACTCAATTACAATGAGCAGTTCTTC
cdr3_aa: CASRLNYNEQFF

j_call: TRBJ2-2
d_call: NA
v_call: TRBV7-9
cdr3_nt: TGTGCCAGCAGCTTAGTCGGAGTAAGGACCGGGGAGCTGTTTTTT
cdr3_aa: CASSLVGVRTGELFF

j_call: TRBJ2-7
d_call: NA
v_call: TRBV4-2
cdr3_nt: TGTGCCAGCAGCCAGGCCAGCGGGTGGAGCTCCTACGAGCAGTACTTC
cdr3_aa: CASSQASGWSSYEQYF

j_call: TRBJ1-5
d_call: NA
v_call: TRBV15
cdr3_nt: TGTGCCACCAGCAGAGTAAACTCAGTCGCGCAGCCCCAGCATTTT
cdr3_aa: CATSRVNSVAQPQHF

j_call: TRBJ2-6
d_call: TRBD2
v_call: TRBV7-9
cdr3_nt: TGTGCCAGCAGCCCTAGTAGCGGGAGGACATCTGGGGCCAACGTCCTGACTTTC
cdr3_aa: CASSPSSGRTSGANVLTF

j_call: TRBJ1-1
d_call: NA
v_call: TRBV10-3
cdr3_nt: TGTGCCATCAGGGGGGCGGCCACTGAAGCTTTCTTT
cdr3_aa: CAIRGAATEAFF

j_call: TRBJ1-5
d_call: NA
v_call: TRBV10-3
cdr3_nt: TGTGCCATCGGCCAATCCGCCGATGGGCCCCAGCATTTT
cdr3_aa: CAIGQSADGPQHF

j_call: TRBJ2-1
d_call: TRBD2
v_call: TRBV28
cdr3_nt: TGTGCCAGCAGTACATTTGGCGGGAGTAGAAATGAGCAGTTCTTC
cdr3_aa: CASSTFGGSRNEQFF

j_call: TRBJ2-2
d_call: NA
v_call: TRBV2
cdr3_nt: TGTGCCAGCAGGTGGAGCCCACCCGGGGAGCTGTTTTTT
cdr3_aa: CASRWSPPGELFF

j_call: TRBJ1-2
d_call: TRBD1
v_call: TRBV28
cdr3_nt: TGTGCCAGCAGTACTTCAGGGGGCGCGGGGGGCTACACCTTC
cdr3_aa: CASSTSGGAGGYTF

j_call: TRBJ2-7
d_call: NA
v_call: TRBV5-1
cdr3_nt: TGCGCCAGCAGCTTGGGGGAAGCAGCAACCTACGAGCAGTACTTC
cdr3_aa: CASSLGEAATYEQYF

j_call: TRBJ1-6
d_call: TRBD1
v_call: TRBV4-1
cdr3_nt: TGCGCCAGCAGCCAAGCCGACAGGGGGCGTTCACCCCTCCACTTT
cdr3_aa: CASSQADRGRSPLHF

j_call: TRBJ1-5
d_call: NA
v_call: TRBV5-1
cdr3_nt: TGCGCCAGCAGCTTGGATAGCAATCAGCCCCAGCATTTT
cdr3_aa: CASSLDSNQPQHF

j_call: TRBJ1-1
d_call: NA
v_call: TRBV2
cdr3_nt: TGTGCCAGCAGGGTCGGAGTACAGGTTAACACTGAAGCTTTCTTT
cdr3_aa: CASRVGVQVNTEAFF

j_call: TRBJ2-7
d_call: NA
v_call: TRBV11-2
cdr3_nt: TGTGCCAGCAGCTTAAGTACGTCGCCCTACGAGCAGTACTTC
cdr3_aa: CASSLSTSPYEQYF

j_call: TRBJ1-4
d_call: NA
v_call: TRBV30
cdr3_nt: TGTGCCTGGAGCCCCGGGGGAGCCAGGGGTGAAAAACTGTTTTTT
cdr3_aa: CAWSPGGARGEKLFF

j_call: TRBJ1-3
d_call: TRBD1
v_call: TRBV6-5
cdr3_nt: TGTGCCAGCAGTATACAGGGGGCGCGTGGAAACACCATATATTTT
cdr3_aa: CASSIQGARGNTIYF

j_call: TRBJ2-2
d_call: NA
v_call: TRBV6-5
cdr3_nt: TGTGCCAGCAGTTACCAAGGGCAAGGGAACACCGGGGAGCTGTTTTTT
cdr3_aa: CASSYQGQGNTGELFF

j_call: TRBJ2-1
d_call: TRBD1
v_call: TRBV2
cdr3_nt: TGTGCCAGCAGTGGAGAGGGGGCCTCTTCAAATGAGCAGTTCTTC
cdr3_aa: CASSGEGASSNEQFF

j_call: TRBJ2-1
d_call: TRBD2
v_call: TRBV7-3
cdr3_nt: TGTGCCAGCAGCCCAAGGCCGGGACTAGCGGGAGTCTTCCATGAGCAGTTCTTC
cdr3_aa: CASSPRPGLAGVFHEQFF

j_call: TRBJ1-4
d_call: TRBD1
v_call: TRBV27
cdr3_nt: TGTGCCAGCAGTTTGACAGGGGTAGGGGAAAAACTGTTTTTT
cdr3_aa: CASSLTGVGEKLFF

j_call: TRBJ1-5
d_call: TRBD1
v_call: TRBV19
cdr3_nt: TGTGCCAGTACCACCCAGGGACAGGGGATTGTTCAATCCCAGCCCCAGCATTTT
cdr3_aa: CASTTQGQGIVQSQPQHF

j_call: TRBJ1-2
d_call: NA
v_call: TRBV2
cdr3_nt: TGTGCCAGCAGTGACCTTGTGGACGGGGTTGGCTACACCTTC
cdr3_aa: CASSDLVDGVGYTF

j_call: TRBJ2-7
d_call: NA
v_call: TRBV30
cdr3_nt: TGTGCCTGGAGTGGTACAGGGAGTACCCACGAGCAGTACTTC
cdr3_aa: CAWSGTGSTHEQYF